The clone carrying this T cell receptor beta chain came up a few times. Germline V gene data show CDR1 as MNHNS and CDR2 as SASEGT. Deletions cut 6 bases from V and 0 bases from J, with 12 bases between. This CDR3 has 15 amino acids. This sample was included in a study of patients and donors after allogeneic stem cell transplantation. TCRdb re-called the RT-PCR reads with MiXCR, one entry per CDR3 protein. The repertoire holds about a million distinct CDR3 sequences, with 15% to 20% as singletons. This receptor was taken from a human donor who was either an allogeneic HSCT recipient or a stem cell or donor lymphocyte infusion donor (not recorded which). It is not recorded whose cells these are; they may come from a transplant donor. The rearrangement links TRBV6-1 to TRBJ1-5; D unresolved. Sequenced sample: blood, either unsorted or a sorted T cell fraction (not recorded which). The CDR3 reads CASRRGKNSNQPQHF. The CDR3 DNA reads as TGTGCCAGCAGACGAGGGAAAAATAGCAATCAGCCCCAGCATTTT.